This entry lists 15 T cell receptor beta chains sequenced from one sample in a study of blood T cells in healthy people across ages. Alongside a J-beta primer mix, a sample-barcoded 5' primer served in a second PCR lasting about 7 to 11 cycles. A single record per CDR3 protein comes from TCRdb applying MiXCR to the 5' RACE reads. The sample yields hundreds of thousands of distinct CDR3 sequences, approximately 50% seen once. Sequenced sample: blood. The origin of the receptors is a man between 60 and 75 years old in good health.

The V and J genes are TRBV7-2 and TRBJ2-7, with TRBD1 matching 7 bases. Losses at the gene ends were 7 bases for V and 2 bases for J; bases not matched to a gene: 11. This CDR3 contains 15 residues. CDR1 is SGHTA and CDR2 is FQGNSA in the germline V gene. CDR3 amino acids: CASKLDRDSAYEQYF. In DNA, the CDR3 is TGTGCCAGCAAGCTAGACCGGGACAGCGCCTACGAGCAGTACTTC.

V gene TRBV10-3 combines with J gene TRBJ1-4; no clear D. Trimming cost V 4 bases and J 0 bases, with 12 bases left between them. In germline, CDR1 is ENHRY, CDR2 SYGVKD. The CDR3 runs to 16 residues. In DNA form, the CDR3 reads TGTGCCATCAGTGTCTCCAGCCCTGCAACTAATGAAAAACTGTTTTTT. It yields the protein CAISVSSPATNEKLFF.

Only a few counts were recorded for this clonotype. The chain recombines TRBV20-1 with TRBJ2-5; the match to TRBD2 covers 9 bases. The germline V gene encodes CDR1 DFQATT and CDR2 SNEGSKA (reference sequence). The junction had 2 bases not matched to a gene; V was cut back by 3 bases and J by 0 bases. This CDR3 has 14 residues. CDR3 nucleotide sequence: TGCAGTGCTAGGCTAGCGGGGTACCAAGAGACCCAGTACTTC. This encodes CSARLAGYQETQYF.

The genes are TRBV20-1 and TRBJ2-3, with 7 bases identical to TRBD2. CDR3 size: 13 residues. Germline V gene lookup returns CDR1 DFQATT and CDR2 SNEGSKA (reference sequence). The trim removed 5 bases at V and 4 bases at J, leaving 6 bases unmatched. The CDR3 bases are TGCAGTGCTCTTAGCGGGTCTCCAGATACGCAGTATTTT. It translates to CSALSGSPDTQYF.

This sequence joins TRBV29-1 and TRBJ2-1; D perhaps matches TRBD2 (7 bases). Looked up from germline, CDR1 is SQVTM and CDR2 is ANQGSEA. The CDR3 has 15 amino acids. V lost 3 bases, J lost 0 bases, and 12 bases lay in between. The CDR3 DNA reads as TGCAGCGTTGATGCGGGGGCCCTCTCCTACAATGAGCAGTTCTTC. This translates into CSVDAGALSYNEQFF.

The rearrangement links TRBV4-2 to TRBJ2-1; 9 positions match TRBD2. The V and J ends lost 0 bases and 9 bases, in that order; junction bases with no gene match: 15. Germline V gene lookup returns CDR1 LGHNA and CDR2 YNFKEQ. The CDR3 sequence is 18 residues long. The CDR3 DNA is TGTGCCAGCAGCCAAGAACCGGGCGGGGGGGCCCACGGGACTGAGCAGTTCTTC. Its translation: CASSQEPGGGAHGTEQFF.

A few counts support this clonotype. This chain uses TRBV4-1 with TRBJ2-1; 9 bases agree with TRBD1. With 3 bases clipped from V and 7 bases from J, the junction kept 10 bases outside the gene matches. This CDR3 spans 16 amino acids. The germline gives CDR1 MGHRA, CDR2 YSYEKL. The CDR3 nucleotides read TGCGCCAGCAGCCAGGCCCCCGGGACAGGGAAGAATGAGCAGTTCTTC. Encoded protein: CASSQAPGTGKNEQFF.

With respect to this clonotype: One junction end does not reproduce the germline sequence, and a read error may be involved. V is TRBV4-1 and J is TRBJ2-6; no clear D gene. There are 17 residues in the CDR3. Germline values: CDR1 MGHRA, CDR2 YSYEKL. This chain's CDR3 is CASSQGPQLSGTNVLTF. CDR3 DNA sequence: TGCGCCAGCAGCCAAGGCCCTCAGCTCTCTGGGACCAACGTCCTGACTTTC.

CDR3 nucleotides: TGTGCCATCAGCCTAGACAGAATGGATTCACCCCTCCACTTT. This sequence encodes CAISLDRMDSPLHF. The genes are TRBV10-3 and TRBJ1-6; D might be TRBD1 (5 bases). The V gene lost 6 bases and the J gene lost 8 bases, with 14 bases spanning the gap. The CDR3 consists of 14 residues. CDR1 and CDR2 (germline): ENHRY, SYGVKD.

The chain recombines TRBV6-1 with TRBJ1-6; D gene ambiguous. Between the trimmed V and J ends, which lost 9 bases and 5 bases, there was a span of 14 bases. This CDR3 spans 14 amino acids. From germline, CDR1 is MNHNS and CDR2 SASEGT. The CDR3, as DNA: TGTGCCAGTCGGAGCGCCAGAGATAATTCACCCCTCCACTTT. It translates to CASRSARDNSPLHF.

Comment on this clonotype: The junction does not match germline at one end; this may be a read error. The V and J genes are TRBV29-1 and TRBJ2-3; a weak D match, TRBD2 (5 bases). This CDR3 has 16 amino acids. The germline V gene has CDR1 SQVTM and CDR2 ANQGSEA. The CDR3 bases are TGTAGCGTTGGAGGCCTTAGACGTACCCCGGCAGATACGCAGTATTTT. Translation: CSVGGLRRTPADTQYF.

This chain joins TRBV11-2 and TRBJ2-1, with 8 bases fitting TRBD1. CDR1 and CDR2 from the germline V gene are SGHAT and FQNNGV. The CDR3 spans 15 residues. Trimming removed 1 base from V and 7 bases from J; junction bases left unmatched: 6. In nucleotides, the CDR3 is TGTGCCAGCAGCTTAGGGACAGGGAATATTAATGAGCAGTTCTTC. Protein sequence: CASSLGTGNINEQFF.

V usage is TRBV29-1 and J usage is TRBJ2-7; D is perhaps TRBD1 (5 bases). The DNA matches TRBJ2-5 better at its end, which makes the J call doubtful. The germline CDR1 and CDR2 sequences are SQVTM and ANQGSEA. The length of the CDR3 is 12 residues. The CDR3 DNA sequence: TGCGGCCTTGGGGCGGCTCAAGAGACCCAGTACTTC. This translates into CGLGAAQETQYF.

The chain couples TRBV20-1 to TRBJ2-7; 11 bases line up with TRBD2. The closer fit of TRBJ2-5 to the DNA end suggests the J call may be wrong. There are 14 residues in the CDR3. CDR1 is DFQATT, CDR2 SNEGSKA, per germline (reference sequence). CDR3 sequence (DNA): TGCAGTGCTAGGCCTAGCGGGGGGCAAGAGACCCAGTACTTC. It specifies CSARPSGGQETQYF.

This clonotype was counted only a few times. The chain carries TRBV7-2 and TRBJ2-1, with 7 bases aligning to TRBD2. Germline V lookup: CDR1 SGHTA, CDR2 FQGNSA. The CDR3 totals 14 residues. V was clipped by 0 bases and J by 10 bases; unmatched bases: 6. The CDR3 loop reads CASSLAGGTGEQFF. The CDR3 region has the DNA TGTGCCAGCAGCTTAGCCGGGGGGACGGGGGAGCAGTTCTTC.